The 30 T cell receptor beta chains below come from one sample, sequenced in a study of CD8+ T cells in alopecia areata. cDNA serving as the sequencing template came from extracted, reverse transcribed RNA. The repertoire was sequenced with immunoSEQ multiplex PCR; TCRdb's copy has only in-frame clones and lacks some. The top ten hold over 0.55% of the sample, which has fewer than 250,000 clones, 60% seen once. Treatment here: oral pan-JAK inhibitor, 5-10 mg twice daily. The source was CD4+ T cells sorted from blood, collected at week 4, from a patient treated with tofacitinib. Receptors originate from a human donor with alopecia areata.

V is TRBV25-1 and J is TRBJ2-7; 10 bases match TRBD1. V lost 2 bases to trimming and J lost 5 bases; unmatched junction nucleotides: 6. This CDR3 contains 15 residues. Germline CDR1 reads MGHDK; CDR2 reads SYGVNS. CDR3 protein: CASSEPGTGENEQYF. The CDR3 DNA reads TGTGCCAGCAGTGAACCCGGGACAGGGGAAAACGAGCAGTACTTC.

A few counts support this clone. J is TRBJ1-4 and V is TRBV15; D ambiguous. The V end lost 0 bases, the J end lost 0 bases, and 14 bases lay between the germline ends. The length of the CDR3 is 18 residues. Germline V gene lookup returns CDR1 LNHNV and CDR2 YYDKDF (reference sequence). CDR3 residues: CATSRDRGGISTNEKLFF. The CDR3 DNA reads TGTGCCACCAGCAGAGATCGGGGAGGAATCTCAACTAATGAAAAACTGTTTTTT.

The CDR3 sequence: CASSPPRDGYYEQYF. CDR3 nucleotides: TGTGCCAGCAGCCCCCCCCGGGACGGCTACTACGAGCAGTACTTC. The rearrangement uses TRBV7-9 and TRBJ2-7, with D possibly being TRBD1 or TRBD2 (5 bases each). The germline gives CDR1 SEHNR, CDR2 FQNEAQ (reference sequence). This CDR3 has 15 residues. V was trimmed by 5 bases and J by 3 bases, leaving 17 bases between them.

This clone came up a few times. V and J are TRBV27 and TRBJ2-7, with 11 bases fitting TRBD1. There are 16 residues in the CDR3. The germline CDR1 and CDR2 sequences are MNHEY and SMNVEV (reference sequence). V trimming: 6 bases; J trimming: 3 bases; junction bases outside the gene matches: 10. This CDR3 reads CASRGTTGQGVYEQYF. CDR3 nucleotide sequence: TGTGCCAGCAGGGGGACAACGGGACAGGGGGTCTACGAGCAGTACTTC.

This clone was seen a few times. The DNA of the CDR3 is TGTGCCAGCAGTTCGACTAGGGAGGGCGAGCAGTACTTC. It encodes CASSSTREGEQYF. The chain joins TRBV27 to TRBJ2-7, with 7 bases identical to TRBD2. The germline V gene encodes CDR1 MNHEY and CDR2 SMNVEV (reference sequence). This CDR3 is 13 amino acids long. The V gene end was trimmed by 4 bases and the J gene end by 6 bases; junction bases not matched to a gene: 6.

Written as DNA, the CDR3 is TGTGCCAGCAGTTACTCACAGGGTACTCAGCCCCAGCATTTT. It specifies CASSYSQGTQPQHF. The chain combines TRBV6-6 with TRBJ1-5, with D possibly TRBD1 on 6 matching bases. V was cut by 0 bases and J by 6 bases, with 9 bases left in between. The CDR3 is 14 residues long. CDR1 and CDR2 from the germline V gene are MNHNY and SVGAGI (reference sequence).

The gene calls are TRBV14 and TRBJ2-2; D unresolved. This CDR3 is built from 14 residues. V was trimmed by 3 bases and J by 5 bases, leaving 10 bases between them. Germline CDR1 reads SGHDN; CDR2 reads FVKESK. CDR3 in DNA: TGTGCCAGCAGCCAGCAGACCATAACCGGGGAGCTGTTTTTT. Translating gives CASSQQTITGELFF.

The chain has TRBV29-1 and TRBJ1-2, with unresolved D. The germline V and J ends were trimmed by 3 bases and 2 bases, with 7 bases remaining between them. The germline gives CDR1 SQVTM, CDR2 ANQGSEA. The CDR3 extends over 12 amino acids. CDR3 nucleotides: TGCAGCGTTGAGGCGGTAAACTATGGCTACACCTTC. Translation gives CSVEAVNYGYTF.

This clone was seen more than once but under ten times. This chain uses TRBV18 with TRBJ2-6; TRBD2 might be the D (6 bases). The CDR3 contains 16 residues. V lost 7 bases and J 4 bases, leaving 17 bases between the germline ends. Per the germline V gene, CDR1 is KGHSH and CDR2 is LQKENI. Written as DNA, the CDR3 is TGTGCCAGCTGCGGGCAGGGAGGTTACGGGGCCAACGTCCTGACTTTC. As protein: CASCGQGGYGANVLTF.

V usage is TRBV29-1 and J usage is TRBJ1-1, with D possibly matching TRBD1 (5 bases). V was cut by 4 bases and J by 1 base, with 19 bases left in between. The germline CDR1 and CDR2 sequences are SQVTM and ANQGSEA. The CDR3 is 16 residues long. Here the CDR3 reads CSVVRPMTASNTEAFF. For the CDR3, the DNA is TGCAGCGTTGTGCGACCTATGACAGCCTCGAACACTGAAGCTTTCTTT. Together with reference TRBV29-1 and TRBJ1-1, the CDR3 gives the full variable domain: SAVISQKPSRDICQRGTSLTIQCQVDSQVTMMFWYRQQPGQSLTLIATANQGSEATYESGFVIDKFPISRPNLTFSTLTVSNMSPEDSSIYLCSVVRPMTASNTEAFFGQGTRLTVV.

The gene calls are TRBV29-1 and TRBJ2-3, with D perhaps TRBD2 (5 bases). The CDR3 has 10 amino acids. Germline CDR1 SQVTM, CDR2 ANQGSEA. V gave up 7 bases and J gave up 4 bases, with 6 bases separating them. The DNA for the CDR3 is TGCAGCGCGGAGGCAGATACGCAGTATTTT. This sequence encodes CSAEADTQYF.

This clone was observed a handful of times. CDR3 sequence (DNA): TGCAGCGACGGGACAGGGAAAGGCTACACCTTC. Amino acid sequence: CSDGTGKGYTF. The gene calls are TRBV29-1 and TRBJ1-2, with 9 nucleotides matching TRBD1. The CDR3 consists of 11 residues. Unmatched junction bases numbered 5, after V lost 7 bases and J lost 8 bases. CDR1 and CDR2 (germline): SQVTM, ANQGSEA.

The V call is TRBV21-1, the J call TRBJ1-2; the table's TRBD1 call for D was not verified on the DNA. TRBV21-1 is deemed a pseudogene. The CDR3 contains 12 residues. In DNA, the CDR3 is TGTGCCAGCAGCGGGCAAAACTATGGCTACACCTTC. Its protein product is CASSGQNYGYTF.

This sequence joins TRBV27 and TRBJ1-5; 9 bases match TRBD1. V gave up 2 bases and J gave up 6 bases; unmatched junction bases: 5. This CDR3 contains 15 residues. Germline V gene lookup returns CDR1 MNHEY and CDR2 SMNVEV (reference sequence). The CDR3 bases are TGTGCCAGCAGTTTAAGGACAGGGGCAGGTCAGCCCCAGCATTTT. The encoded protein is CASSLRTGAGQPQHF.

This clone was detected a few times. The V call is TRBV6-5, the J call TRBJ2-5; 12 nucleotides agree with TRBD2. This CDR3 spans 15 amino acids. CDR1 MNHEY and CDR2 SVGAGI come from the germline V gene. V shed 5 bases, J shed 7 bases, and the junction held 8 bases outside the gene matches. CDR3 coding DNA: TGTGCCAGCAGTCAACGGACTAGCGGGGAAGGGACCCAGTACTTC. Translating gives CASSQRTSGEGTQYF.

This sequence joins TRBV30 and TRBJ1-5; 7 nucleotides match TRBD1. The germline CDR1 and CDR2 sequences are GTSNPN and SVGIG (reference sequence). This CDR3 region has 15 residues. V lost 5 bases to trimming and J lost 4 bases; unmatched junction nucleotides: 11. DNA for the CDR3: TGTGCCTGGTGGGTTGGTACAGGGGATAATCAGCCCCAGCATTTT. Translated: CAWWVGTGDNQPQHF.

This chain uses TRBV7-9 with TRBJ1-2; the D gene is possibly TRBD1 (5 bases). Per germline, CDR1 SEHNR and CDR2 FQNEAQ (reference sequence). CDR3 length: 12 residues. Trimming shortened V by 6 bases and J by 5 bases, and 10 bases separated the two germline ends. CDR3 loop: CASRGPGYGYTF. The DNA of the CDR3 is TGTGCCAGCAGGGGACCGGGATATGGCTACACCTTC.

The chain joins TRBV30 to TRBJ2-3; 8 nucleotides agree with TRBD2. J lost 4 bases, V lost 0 bases, and 6 bases had no gene match. The length of the CDR3 is 15 residues. Germline CDR1 is GTSNPN and CDR2 is SVGIG (reference sequence). The CDR3 DNA is TGTGCCTGGAGTGTACAGAGCGGGAGCGCAGATACGCAGTATTTT. Residues: CAWSVQSGSADTQYF.

To note about this clone: At one boundary the junction diverges from the germline segment, which might be a read error. This rearrangement joins TRBV29-1 to TRBJ2-1; 7 nucleotides line up with TRBD1. Germline CDR1 reads SQVTM; CDR2 reads ANQGSEA. The length of the CDR3 is 14 residues. This CDR3 is CSVKDRQGYNEQFF. CDR3 in DNA: TGCAGCGTTAAAGACCGACAGGGATACAATGAGCAGTTCTTC.

This clone was seen only a few times. The CDR3 loop is CASSARDWGGQYF. Written as DNA, the CDR3 is TGTGCCAGCAGTGCCCGGGACTGGGGTGGGCAGTACTTC. The chain has TRBV25-1 and TRBJ2-7; D is perhaps TRBD2 (6 bases). CDR1 and CDR2 (germline): MGHDK, SYGVNS. V lost 4 bases, J lost 9 bases, and 16 bases lay in between. CDR3 length equals 13 residues.

This clone was picked up a small number of times. The chain joins TRBV4-1 to TRBJ2-7; weak D call: TRBD2 (5 bases). This CDR3 comprises 12 residues. The V gene lost 3 bases and the J gene lost 5 bases, with 8 bases spanning the gap. Germline V gives CDR1 MGHRA, CDR2 YSYEKL. In DNA, the CDR3 is TGCGCCAGCAGCCAGGTGAGGGACGAGCAGTACTTC. This sequence encodes CASSQVRDEQYF.

V and J are TRBV7-2 and TRBJ2-7; D uncertain. Trimming pared 1 base from V and 6 bases from J, leaving 10 bases between. Looked up from germline, CDR1 is SGHTA and CDR2 is FQGNSA. The CDR3 is 13 residues long. CDR3 in amino acids: CASSLGRGREQYF. CDR3 DNA sequence: TGTGCCAGCAGCTTAGGGAGAGGACGCGAGCAGTACTTC.

The V and J genes are TRBV5-4 and TRBJ2-3, with TRBD2 identical over 9 bases. CDR3 size: 16 residues. Germline trimming cut 4 bases from V and 1 base from J; bases unmatched to any gene: 7. The germline CDR1 and CDR2 sequences are SGHNT and YYREEE (reference sequence). CDR3 nucleotide sequence: TGTGCCAGCAGCCCCCTTAGCGGGAGAGGCACAGATACGCAGTATTTT. The encoded protein is CASSPLSGRGTDTQYF.

The chain has TRBV30 and TRBJ2-3; no clear D gene. Germline CDR1 is GTSNPN and CDR2 is SVGIG (reference sequence). CDR3 length: 11 amino acids. Between the trimmed V and J ends, which lost 3 bases and 3 bases, there was a span of 4 bases. CDR3 region: CAWRQTDTQYF. The CDR3 coding sequence is TGTGCCTGGAGGCAGACAGATACGCAGTATTTT.

This chain links TRBV18 with TRBJ2-7; 8 nucleotides agree with TRBD2. The CDR3 has 16 residues. The V gene's germline CDR1 is KGHSH and CDR2 LQKENI. V gave up 0 bases and J gave up 4 bases; unmatched junction bases: 8. CDR3 region: CASSPPLGAGGYEQYF. The CDR3 nucleotides read TGTGCCAGCTCACCACCACTGGGGGCGGGAGGTTACGAGCAGTACTTC.

This chain links TRBV6-5 with TRBJ2-3; no reliable D call. The CDR3 is 12 amino acids. CDR1 is MNHEY and CDR2 is SVGAGI in the germline V gene. Trimming left V 4 bases short and J 5 bases short, with 7 bases between. The CDR3 loop reads CASSSLGDTQYF. DNA for the CDR3: TGTGCCAGCAGTTCCCTGGGAGATACGCAGTATTTT.

The J gene is TRBJ1-1, the V gene TRBV30; no clear D gene. CDR1 GTSNPN and CDR2 SVGIG come from the germline V gene (reference sequence). This CDR3 has 13 residues. V lost 4 bases to trimming and J lost 1 base, with 10 bases between them. For the CDR3, the DNA is TGTGCCTGGAACAGCGCGGGGAACACTGAAGCTTTCTTT. This gives the protein CAWNSAGNTEAFF.

The chain joins TRBV18 to TRBJ2-1; tentative D call: TRBD2 (6 bases). Trimming removed 3 bases from V and 8 bases from J, with 14 bases in between. The germline V gene has CDR1 KGHSH and CDR2 LQKENI. CDR3 size: 14 residues. The CDR3 here is CASSPVGSYDEQFF. The CDR3 DNA follows: TGTGCCAGCTCACCGGTCGGGAGTTATGATGAGCAGTTCTTC.

The chain combines TRBV2 with TRBJ2-5; 12 bases match TRBD1. Germline V gives CDR1 SNHLY, CDR2 FYNNEI. Losses at the gene ends were 10 bases for V and 13 bases for J; bases not matched to a gene: 13. There are 13 residues in the CDR3. CDR3: CATTRDRGQELYF. The CDR3 nucleotides read TGTGCCACTACCCGGGACAGGGGGCAGGAGCTGTACTTC. Filled out from reference TRBV2 and TRBJ2-5, the complete variable domain reads EPEVTQTPSHQVTQMGQEVILRCVPISNHLYFYWYRQILGQKVEFLVSFYNNEISEKSEIFDDQFSVERPDGSNFTLKIRSTKLEDSAMYFCATTRDRGQELYFGPGTRLLVL.

A word on this clone: Other nucleotide sequences from this sample produce the same CDR3. The chain links TRBV5-1 to TRBJ2-7; 13 bases fit TRBD2. J gave up 3 bases and V 2 bases, and 5 bases lay outside the gene matches. Per the germline V gene, CDR1 is SGHRS and CDR2 is YFSETQ. CDR3 length: 16 amino acids. CDR3 region: CASSFTGTSGIYEQYF. Here the CDR3 DNA reads TGCGCCAGCAGCTTCACCGGGACTAGCGGGATCTACGAGCAGTACTTC. Together with reference TRBV5-1 and TRBJ2-7, the CDR3 gives the full variable domain: KAGVTQTPRYLIKTRGQQVTLSCSPISGHRSVSWYQQTPGQGLQFLFEYFSETQRNKGNFPGRFSGRQFSNSRSEMNVSTLELGDSALYLCASSFTGTSGIYEQYFGPGTRLTVT.